This T cell receptor beta chain was sequenced during a study of cytomegalovirus exposure and HLA in healthy donors. Findings and caveats of the study: TCR beta V- and J-gene trimming, according to a later analysis, was linked to a missense DCLRE1C variant. According to the study, roughly 160 TCR beta chains were cytomegalovirus-associated. What was likely a sequencing artifact was a cluster of highly shared sequence variants. Presence/absence analyses rested on an assumption that sequencing depth was roughly uniform across donors.

Worth noting for this clone: Its matching antigen is unknown.

The primer mix had 60 Vbeta and 13 Jbeta primers. Generated by immunoSEQ multiplex PCR, the TCRdb table keeps only in-frame clones and is missing some. Among fewer than 200,000 clones listed, around 82% were seen once. The sequencing input was PBMCs. The receptor was derived from a male donor in good health and CMV-seronegative.

CDR3 sequence (DNA): TGTGCCATCAGTGGTCAGGGAACCAACGAGCAGTACTTC. Protein sequence: CAISGQGTNEQYF. The chain combines TRBV10-3 with TRBJ2-5; possible D gene TRBD1, 5 bases. The closer fit of TRBJ2-7 to the DNA end suggests the J call may be wrong. This CDR3 is 13 amino acids long. Germline CDR1 and CDR2: ENHRY and SYGVKD.